A selection of T cell receptor beta chains follows, all from one sample in a study of OX40 agonist ivuxolimab in advanced cancers. The protocol was immunoSEQ multiplex PCR, while the TCRdb copy is restricted to in-frame clones and leaves out a portion. The table has tens of thousands of clones, 80% to 95% seen once. The sequencing here drew on CD4+ or CD8+ T cells sorted from blood, taken in a trial of the OX40 agonist ivuxolimab. All receptors come from an adult with an advanced solid tumor such as melanoma, head and neck, liver or kidney cancer. The CDR3 runs from the conserved cysteine through the conserved F or W. Fields, in order: D gene, V gene, J gene, CDR3 DNA, CDR3 protein. A D gene is named only where the DNA matches it firmly.

TRBD2	TRBV5-4	TRBJ2-7	TGTGCCAGCAGCTTGGACGAGGGACTAGAAGGCTACGAGCAGTACTTC	CASSLDEGLEGYEQYF
NA	TRBV5-4	TRBJ2-7	TGTGCCAGCAGCTTGGGCACCTACGAGCAGTACTTC	CASSLGTYEQYF
NA	TRBV29-1	TRBJ2-2	TGCAGCGTTTCTACCAGGGGTACGAGCACCGGGGAGCTGTTTTTT	CSVSTRGTSTGELFF
TRBD2	TRBV7-3	TRBJ2-3	TGTGCCAGCAGCTCCCAACGACTAGCGAGCGAAGATACGCAGTATTTT	CASSSQRLASEDTQYF
NA	TRBV6-5	TRBJ1-1	TGTGCCAGCAGTTACGCGTCAGGTGTCCTCGTGGCTGAAGCTTTCTTT	CASSYASGVLVAEAFF
NA	TRBV13	TRBJ2-1	TGTGCCACTTCAGGCAGGTATGGAGACAATGAGCAGTTCTTC	CATSGRYGDNEQFF
NA	TRBV5-1	TRBJ2-3	TGCGCCAGCAGCCCGGGGACACTCATCGAGGTCACAGATACGCAGTATTTT	CASSPGTLIEVTDTQYF
NA	TRBV9	TRBJ2-3	TGTGCCAGCAGCGTAGGAGGCACAGATACGCAGTATTTT	CASSVGGTDTQYF
NA	TRBV6-1	TRBJ1-1	TGTGCCAGCAGTGATTTGGGTTTCACTGAAGCTTTCTTT	CASSDLGFTEAFF
TRBD1	TRBV6-5	TRBJ1-6	TGTGCCAGCAGTTACGGGACAGGTTGGGGTTCACCCCTCCACTTT	CASSYGTGWGSPLHF
NA	TRBV5-8	TRBJ1-2	TGTGCCAGCAGCCTGAGGGCGGGGGTCAACTATGGCTACACCTTC	CASSLRAGVNYGYTF
NA	TRBV11-2	TRBJ1-1	TGTGCCAGCAGCTCCCCTCGACAGAACACTGAAGCTTTCTTT	CASSSPRQNTEAFF
TRBD1	TRBV19	TRBJ2-7	TGTGCCAGTAGTATCGGGACAGGGTCTTACGAGCAGTACTTC	CASSIGTGSYEQYF
NA	TRBV27	TRBJ1-1	TGTGCCAGCAGTTTGGGCGGGTTTAACACTGAAGCTTTCTTT	CASSLGGFNTEAFF